This T cell receptor beta chain was found in a study of cytotoxic CD8 clonotypes in ibrutinib-treated CLL. About the study: It was after a median about 12 months of treatment, range 6 to 36, that response samples were taken. Whole-study findings and limits: An increase in clonality occurred at ibrutinib response, followed by a return toward baseline at progression. With treatment, public clonotypes, which were uncommon, either contracted or remained stable.

The authors obtained approximately 2 micrograms of genomic DNA from cryopreserved PBMCs for TCR beta libraries. TCRdb's table, derived via immunoSEQ multiplex PCR, lists solely in-frame clones and lacks some. This sample yields 160,000 or so clones, of which roughly 86% are seen a single time; about 1.9% belongs to the top ten. To note about this clone: Its antigen is not identified.

Trimming at V came to 4 bases and at J to 0 bases, leaving 6 bases not matched to a gene. CDR1 is SGHRS and CDR2 is YFSETQ in the germline V gene. This CDR3 contains 18 residues. This specimen was PBMCs, taken after 12 months of ibrutinib treatment. This clonotype was sampled from a human donor with chronic lymphocytic leukemia. The V call is TRBV5-1, the J call TRBJ2-3, with 15 bases matching TRBD2. CDR3 residues: CASSLGTSGRTSTDTQYF. Here the CDR3 DNA reads TGCGCCAGCAGCCTTGGGACTAGCGGGAGGACTAGCACAGATACGCAGTATTTT. The whole variable domain, remainder taken from reference TRBV5-1 and TRBJ2-3, is KAGVTQTPRYLIKTRGQQVTLSCSPISGHRSVSWYQQTPGQGLQFLFEYFSETQRNKGNFPGRFSGRQFSNSRSEMNVSTLELGDSALYLCASSLGTSGRTSTDTQYFGPGTRLTVL.